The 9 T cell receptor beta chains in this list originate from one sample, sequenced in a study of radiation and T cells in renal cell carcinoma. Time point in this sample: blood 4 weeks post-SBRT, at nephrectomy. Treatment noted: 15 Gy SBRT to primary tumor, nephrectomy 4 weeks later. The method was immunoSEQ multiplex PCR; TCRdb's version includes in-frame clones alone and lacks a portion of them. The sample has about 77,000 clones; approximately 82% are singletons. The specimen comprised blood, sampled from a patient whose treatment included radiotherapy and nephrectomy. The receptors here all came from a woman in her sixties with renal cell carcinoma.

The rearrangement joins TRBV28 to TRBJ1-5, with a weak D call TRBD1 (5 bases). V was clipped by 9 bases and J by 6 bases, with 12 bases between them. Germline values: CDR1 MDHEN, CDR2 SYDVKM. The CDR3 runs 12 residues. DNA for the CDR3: TGTGCCAGTCAGGGAGTCCTTCAGCCCCAGCATTTT. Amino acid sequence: CASQGVLQPQHF.

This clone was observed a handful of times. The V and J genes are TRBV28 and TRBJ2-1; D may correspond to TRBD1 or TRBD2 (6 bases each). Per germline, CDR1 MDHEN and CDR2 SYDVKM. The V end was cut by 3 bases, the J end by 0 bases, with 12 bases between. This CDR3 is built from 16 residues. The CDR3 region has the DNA TGTGCCAGCAGTTTTATAGGGGGGTTCTCCTACAATGAGCAGTTCTTC. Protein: CASSFIGGFSYNEQFF.

CDR3 DNA: TGTGCCAGCAGCATTAGGAACAGGGGAGGCGAGCAGTACTTC. Its translation: CASSIRNRGGEQYF. The rearrangement links TRBV7-2 to TRBJ2-7; tentatively, D is TRBD1 (7 bases). Trimming left V 5 bases short and J 6 bases short, with 17 bases between. The CDR3 loop spans 14 amino acids. Germline V gene data show CDR1 as SGHTA and CDR2 as FQGNSA. The whole variable domain, filled in from reference TRBV7-2 and TRBJ2-7, reads GAGVSQSPSNKVTEKGKDVELRCDPISGHTALYWYRQSLGQGLEFLIYFQGNSAPDKSGLPSDRFSAERTGGSVSTLTIQRTQQEDSAVYLCASSIRNRGGEQYFGPGTRLTVT.

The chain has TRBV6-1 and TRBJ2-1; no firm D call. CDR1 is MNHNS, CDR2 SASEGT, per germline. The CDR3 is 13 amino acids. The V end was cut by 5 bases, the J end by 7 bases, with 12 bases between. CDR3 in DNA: TGTGCCAGCAGTTATGGTTCGGTAAATGAGCAGTTCTTC. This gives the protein CASSYGSVNEQFF.

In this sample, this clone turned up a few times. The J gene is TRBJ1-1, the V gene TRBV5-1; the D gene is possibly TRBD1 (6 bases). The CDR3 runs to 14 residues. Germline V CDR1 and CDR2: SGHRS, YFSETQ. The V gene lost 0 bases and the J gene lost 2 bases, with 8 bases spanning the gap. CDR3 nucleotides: TGCGCCAGCAGCTTGGCGGACAGTAACACTGAAGCTTTCTTT. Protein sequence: CASSLADSNTEAFF.

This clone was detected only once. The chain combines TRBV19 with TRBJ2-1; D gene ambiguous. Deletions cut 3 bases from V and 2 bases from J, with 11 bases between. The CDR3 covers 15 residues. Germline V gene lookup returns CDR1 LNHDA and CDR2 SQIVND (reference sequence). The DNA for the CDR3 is TGTGCCAGTAGTATTGAAGCTGTACCCTACAATGAGCAGTTCTTC. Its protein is CASSIEAVPYNEQFF.

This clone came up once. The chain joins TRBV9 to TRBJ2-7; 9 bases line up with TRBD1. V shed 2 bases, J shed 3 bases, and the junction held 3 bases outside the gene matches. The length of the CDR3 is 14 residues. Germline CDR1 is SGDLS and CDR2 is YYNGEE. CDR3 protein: CASSVRDRVYEQYF. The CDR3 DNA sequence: TGTGCCAGCAGCGTCCGGGACAGGGTCTACGAGCAGTACTTC.

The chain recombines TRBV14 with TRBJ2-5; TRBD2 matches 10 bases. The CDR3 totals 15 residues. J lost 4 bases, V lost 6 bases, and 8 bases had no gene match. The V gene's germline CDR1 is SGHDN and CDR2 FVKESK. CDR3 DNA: TGTGCCAGCAGTCCCCGGGTAGCGGGAGGAGAGACCCAGTACTTC. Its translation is CASSPRVAGGETQYF.

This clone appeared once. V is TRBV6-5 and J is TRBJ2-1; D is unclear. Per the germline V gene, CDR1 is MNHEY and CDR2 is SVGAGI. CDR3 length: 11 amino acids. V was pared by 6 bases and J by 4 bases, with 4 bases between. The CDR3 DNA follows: TGTGCCAGCAGCATATACAATGAGCAGTTCTTC. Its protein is CASSIYNEQFF.